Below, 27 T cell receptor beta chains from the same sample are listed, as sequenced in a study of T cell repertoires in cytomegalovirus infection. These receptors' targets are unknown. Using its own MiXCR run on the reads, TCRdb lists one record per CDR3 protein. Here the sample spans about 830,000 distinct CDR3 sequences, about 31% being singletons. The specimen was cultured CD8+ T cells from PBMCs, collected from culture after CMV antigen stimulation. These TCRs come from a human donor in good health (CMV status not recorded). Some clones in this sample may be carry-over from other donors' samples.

CDR3 bases: TGTGCCAGCAGTTACAATCCATTCATGATCGATTATGGCTACACCTTC. Translation: CASSYNPFMIDYGYTF. The chain links TRBV6-6 to TRBJ1-2; no clear D gene. The germline V gene encodes CDR1 MNHNY and CDR2 SVGAGI (reference sequence). V was cut by 2 bases and J by 5 bases, with 18 bases left in between. The length of the CDR3 is 16 residues.

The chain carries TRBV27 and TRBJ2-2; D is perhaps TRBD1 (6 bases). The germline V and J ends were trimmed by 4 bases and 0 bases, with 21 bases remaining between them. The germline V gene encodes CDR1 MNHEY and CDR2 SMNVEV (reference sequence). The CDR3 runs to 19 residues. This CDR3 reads CASSSSRGRPGANTGELFF. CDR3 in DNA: TGTGCCAGCAGTTCGTCCCGGGGTAGGCCAGGGGCGAACACCGGGGAGCTGTTTTTT.

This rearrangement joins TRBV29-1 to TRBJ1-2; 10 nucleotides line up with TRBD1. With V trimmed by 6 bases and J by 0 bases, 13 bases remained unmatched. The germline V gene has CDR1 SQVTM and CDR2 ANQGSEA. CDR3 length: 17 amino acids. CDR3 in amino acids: CSVERDRGLPPNYGYTF. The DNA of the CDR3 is TGCAGCGTCGAAAGGGACAGGGGACTTCCACCTAACTATGGCTACACCTTC.

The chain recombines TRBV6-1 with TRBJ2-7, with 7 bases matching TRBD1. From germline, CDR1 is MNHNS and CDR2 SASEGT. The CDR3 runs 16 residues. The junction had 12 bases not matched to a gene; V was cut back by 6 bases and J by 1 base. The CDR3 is CASSPIQGDLSYEQYF. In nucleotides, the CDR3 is TGTGCCAGCAGCCCCATCCAGGGGGATTTATCCTACGAGCAGTACTTC.

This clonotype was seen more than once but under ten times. The CDR3 nucleotides are TGTGCCAGCAGACAAATCCCACAGGGGGTCGGGGAGCTGTTTTTT. It specifies CASRQIPQGVGELFF. V usage is TRBV11-2 and J usage is TRBJ2-2, with 8 bases lining up with TRBD1. The ends lost 6 bases at V and 7 bases at J; junction bases unmatched: 10. Germline assignment: CDR1 SGHAT and CDR2 FQNNGV. The CDR3 length is 15 residues. Combining the CDR3 with reference TRBV11-2 and TRBJ2-2 gives the whole variable domain EAGVAQSPRYKIIEKRQSVAFWCNPISGHATLYWYQQILGQGPKLLIQFQNNGVVDDSQLPKDRFSAERLKGVDSTLKIQPAKLEDSAVYLCASRQIPQGVGELFFGEGSRLTVL.

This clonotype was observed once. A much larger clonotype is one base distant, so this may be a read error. CDR3 loop: CASSAGYSHQSQHF. The CDR3 nucleotides read TGTGCCAGCAGTGCAGGGTACTCACATCAGTCCCAGCATTTT. This chain uses TRBV27 with TRBJ1-5; maybe TRBD1 (5 bases). Per germline, CDR1 MNHEY and CDR2 SMNVEV (reference sequence). CDR3 length equals 14 residues.

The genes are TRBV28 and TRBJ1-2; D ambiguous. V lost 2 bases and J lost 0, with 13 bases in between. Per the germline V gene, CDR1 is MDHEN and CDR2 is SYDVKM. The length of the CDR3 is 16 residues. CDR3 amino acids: CASSLNSLNSNYGYTF. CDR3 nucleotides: TGTGCCAGCAGTTTAAATTCTCTAAACTCTAACTATGGCTACACCTTC.

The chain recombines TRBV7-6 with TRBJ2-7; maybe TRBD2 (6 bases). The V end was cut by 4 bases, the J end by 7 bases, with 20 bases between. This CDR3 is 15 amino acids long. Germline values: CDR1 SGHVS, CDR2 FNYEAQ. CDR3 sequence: CASSSFSGLAGEQYV. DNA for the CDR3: TGTGCCAGCAGCTCATTCTCGGGGCTCGCGGGGGAGCAGTACGTC.

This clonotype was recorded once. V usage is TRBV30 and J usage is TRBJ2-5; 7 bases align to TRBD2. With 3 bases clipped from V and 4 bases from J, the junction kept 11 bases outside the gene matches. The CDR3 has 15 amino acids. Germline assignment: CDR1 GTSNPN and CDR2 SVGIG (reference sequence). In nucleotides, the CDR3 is TGTGCCTGGAGAAGTACGCGGGGGAGGGGAGAGACCCAGTACTTC. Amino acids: CAWRSTRGRGETQYF.

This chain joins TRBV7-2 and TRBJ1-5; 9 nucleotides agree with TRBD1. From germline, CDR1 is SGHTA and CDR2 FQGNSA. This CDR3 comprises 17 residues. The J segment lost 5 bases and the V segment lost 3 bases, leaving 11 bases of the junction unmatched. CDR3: CASSLTQGALVYQPQHF. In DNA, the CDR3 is TGTGCCAGCAGCTTGACACAGGGGGCGCTAGTATATCAGCCCCAGCATTTT. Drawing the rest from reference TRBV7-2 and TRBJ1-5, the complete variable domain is GAGVSQSPSNKVTEKGKDVELRCDPISGHTALYWYRQSLGQGLEFLIYFQGNSAPDKSGLPSDRFSAERTGGSVSTLTIQRTQQEDSAVYLCASSLTQGALVYQPQHFGDGTRLSIL.

The CDR3 DNA reads as TGTGCCAGCAGTTCTTTCGGTGAGGGGCAGGACTATGGCTACACCTTC. It is translated as CASSSFGEGQDYGYTF. This chain connects TRBV27 to TRBJ1-2; D possibly corresponds to TRBD1 (5 bases). The V end lost 4 bases, the J end lost 3 bases, and 18 bases lay between the germline ends. There are 16 residues in the CDR3. The germline V gene has CDR1 MNHEY and CDR2 SMNVEV (reference sequence).

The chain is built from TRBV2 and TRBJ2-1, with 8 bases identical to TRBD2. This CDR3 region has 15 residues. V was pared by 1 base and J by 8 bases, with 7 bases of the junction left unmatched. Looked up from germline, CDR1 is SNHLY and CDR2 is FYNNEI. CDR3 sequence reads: CASSEGVAGSDEQFF. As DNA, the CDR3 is TGTGCCAGCAGTGAAGGGGTAGCGGGGTCCGATGAGCAGTTCTTC.

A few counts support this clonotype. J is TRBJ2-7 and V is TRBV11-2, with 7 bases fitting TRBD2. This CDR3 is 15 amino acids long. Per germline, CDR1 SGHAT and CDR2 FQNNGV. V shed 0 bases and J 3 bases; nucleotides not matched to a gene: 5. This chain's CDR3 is CASSLEAGPLYEQYV. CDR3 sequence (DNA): TGTGCCAGCAGCTTAGAAGCGGGGCCACTCTACGAGCAGTACGTC.

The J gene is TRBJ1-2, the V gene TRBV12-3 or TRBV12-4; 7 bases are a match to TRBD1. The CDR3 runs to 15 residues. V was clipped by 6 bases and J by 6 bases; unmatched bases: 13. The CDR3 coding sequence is TGTGCCAGCAGCCCAACAGGGGACATAGAGAATGGCTACACCTTC. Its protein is CASSPTGDIENGYTF.

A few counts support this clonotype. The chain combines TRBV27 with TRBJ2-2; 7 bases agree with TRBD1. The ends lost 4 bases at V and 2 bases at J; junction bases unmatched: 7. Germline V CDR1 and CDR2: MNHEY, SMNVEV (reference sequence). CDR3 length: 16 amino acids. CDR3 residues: CASSSGTAFNTGELFF. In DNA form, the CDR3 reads TGTGCCAGCAGTTCAGGGACAGCCTTCAACACCGGGGAGCTGTTTTTT.

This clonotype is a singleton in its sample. The CDR3: CASSMSVTGGSSYEQYF. In DNA form, the CDR3 reads TGTGCCAGCAGCATGTCCGTGACGGGGGGTAGCTCCTACGAGCAGTACTTC. This chain uses TRBV7-3 with TRBJ2-7; 7 nucleotides align to TRBD2. The CDR3 is made up of 17 amino acids. The junction had 13 bases not matched to a gene; V was cut back by 5 bases and J by 0 bases. Germline lookup yields CDR1 SGHTA and CDR2 FQGTGA.

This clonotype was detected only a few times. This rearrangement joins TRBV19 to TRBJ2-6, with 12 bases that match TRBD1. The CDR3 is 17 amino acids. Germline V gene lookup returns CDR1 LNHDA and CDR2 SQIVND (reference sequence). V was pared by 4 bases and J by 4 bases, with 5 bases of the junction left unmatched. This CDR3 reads CASSKGQGAFGANVLTF. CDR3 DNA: TGTGCCAGTAGTAAGGGACAGGGGGCGTTCGGGGCCAACGTCCTGACTTTC.

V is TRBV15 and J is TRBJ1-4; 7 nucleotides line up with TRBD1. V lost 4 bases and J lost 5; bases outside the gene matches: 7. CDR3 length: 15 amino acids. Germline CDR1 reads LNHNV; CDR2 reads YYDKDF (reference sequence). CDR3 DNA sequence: TGTGCCACCAGCATTGACAGGGCGGTCAATGAAAAACTGTTTTTT. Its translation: CATSIDRAVNEKLFF.

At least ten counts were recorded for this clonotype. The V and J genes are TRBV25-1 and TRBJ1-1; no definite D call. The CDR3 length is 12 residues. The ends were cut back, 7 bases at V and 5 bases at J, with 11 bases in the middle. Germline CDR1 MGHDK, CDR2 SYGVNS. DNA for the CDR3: TGTGCCAGCACCCAAGGGAGAACTGAAGCTTTCTTT. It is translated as CASTQGRTEAFF.

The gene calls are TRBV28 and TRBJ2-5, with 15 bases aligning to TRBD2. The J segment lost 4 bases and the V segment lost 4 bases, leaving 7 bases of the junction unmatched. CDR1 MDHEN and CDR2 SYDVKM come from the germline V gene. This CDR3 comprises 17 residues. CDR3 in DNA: TGTGCCAGCAGTTCATGGACTAGCGGGGGGGCTGGAGAGACCCAGTACTTC. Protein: CASSSWTSGGAGETQYF.

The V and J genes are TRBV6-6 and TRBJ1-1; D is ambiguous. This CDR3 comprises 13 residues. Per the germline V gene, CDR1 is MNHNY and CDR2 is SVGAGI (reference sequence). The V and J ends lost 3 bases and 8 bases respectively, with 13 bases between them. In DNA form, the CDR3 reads TGTGCCAGCAGTTATGGAGGAGCCTTGGAAGCTTTCTTT. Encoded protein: CASSYGGALEAFF.

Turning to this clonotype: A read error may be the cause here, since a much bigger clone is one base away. The CDR3 loop reads CTSSLDWQRDRGAQETQYF. CDR3 nucleotides: TGTACCAGCAGCTTAGATTGGCAGCGGGACAGGGGTGCCCAAGAGACCCAGTACTTC. This rearrangement joins TRBV11-2 to TRBJ2-5; 10 bases map to TRBD1. The CDR3 covers 19 residues. Germline V lookup: CDR1 SGHAT, CDR2 FQNNGV.

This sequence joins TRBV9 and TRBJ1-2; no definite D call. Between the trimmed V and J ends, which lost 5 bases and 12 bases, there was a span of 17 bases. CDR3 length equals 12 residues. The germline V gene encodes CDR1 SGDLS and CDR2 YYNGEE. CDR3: CASSPTPDVDTF. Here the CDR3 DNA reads TGTGCCAGCAGTCCCACCCCCGACGTGGACACCTTC.

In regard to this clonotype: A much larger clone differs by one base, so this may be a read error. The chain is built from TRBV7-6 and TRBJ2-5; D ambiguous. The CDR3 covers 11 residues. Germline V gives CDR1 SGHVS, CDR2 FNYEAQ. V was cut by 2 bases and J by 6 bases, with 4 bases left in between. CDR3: CASSLKQTQYF. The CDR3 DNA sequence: TGTGCCAGCAGCTTAAAACAGACCCAGTACTTC.

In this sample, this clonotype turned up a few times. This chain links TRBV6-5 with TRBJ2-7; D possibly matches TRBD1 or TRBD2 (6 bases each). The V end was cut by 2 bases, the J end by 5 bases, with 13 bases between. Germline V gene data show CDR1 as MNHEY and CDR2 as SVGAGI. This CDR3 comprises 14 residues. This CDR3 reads CASSYRGVADEQYF. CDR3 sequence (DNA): TGTGCCAGCAGTTACAGGGGGGTGGCGGACGAGCAGTACTTC.

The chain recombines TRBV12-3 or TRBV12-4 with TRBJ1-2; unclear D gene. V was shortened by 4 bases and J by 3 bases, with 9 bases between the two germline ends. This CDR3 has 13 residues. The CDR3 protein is CASSSTVYYGYTF. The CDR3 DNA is TGTGCCAGCAGTTCAACAGTATACTATGGCTACACCTTC.

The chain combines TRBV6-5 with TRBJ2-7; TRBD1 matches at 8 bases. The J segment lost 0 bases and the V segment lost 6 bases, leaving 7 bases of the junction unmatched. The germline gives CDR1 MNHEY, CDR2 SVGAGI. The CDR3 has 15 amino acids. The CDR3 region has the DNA TGTGCCAGCAGCTTGGACAGGGACCACTCCTACGAGCAGTACTTC. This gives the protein CASSLDRDHSYEQYF.